This T cell receptor (beta chain) emerged from a study of cytomegalovirus exposure and HLA in healthy donors. The V end was cut by 4 bases, the J end by 4 bases, with 14 bases between. Germline CDR1 and CDR2: MNHEY and SVGAGI. This CDR3 spans 15 amino acids. Primers for the PCR totalled 60 Vbeta and 13 Jbeta. Assay: immunoSEQ multiplex PCR; the TCRdb copy retains only in-frame clones and omits some. The table shows under 200,000 clones, with 75% occurring only once. The chain carries TRBV6-5 and TRBJ1-5; TRBD1 might be the D (6 bases). The sample comprised PBMCs. The clonotype originates from a woman between 50 and 59 years old in good health and CMV-seropositive. CDR3 nucleotides: TGTGCCAGCAGTTCGCAGGGAGGGGGTAATCAGCCCCAGCATTTT. It translates to CASSSQGGGNQPQHF.